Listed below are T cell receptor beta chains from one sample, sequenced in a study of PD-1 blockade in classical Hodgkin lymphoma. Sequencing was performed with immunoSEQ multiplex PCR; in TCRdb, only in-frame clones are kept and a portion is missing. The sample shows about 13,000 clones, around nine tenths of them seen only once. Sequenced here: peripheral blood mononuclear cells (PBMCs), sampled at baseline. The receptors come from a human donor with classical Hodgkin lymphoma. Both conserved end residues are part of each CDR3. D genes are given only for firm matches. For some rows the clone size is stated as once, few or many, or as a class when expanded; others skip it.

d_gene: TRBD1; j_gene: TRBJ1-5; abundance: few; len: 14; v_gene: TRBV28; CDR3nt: TGTGCCAGCAGTTCGACAGGGGGCCGTCAGCCCCAGCATTTT; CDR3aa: CASSSTGGRQPQHF
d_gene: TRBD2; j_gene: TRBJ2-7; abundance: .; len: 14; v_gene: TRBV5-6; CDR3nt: TGTGCCAGCAGCCCAGGGACTAGACTCTCCGAGCAGTACTTC; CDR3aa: CASSPGTRLSEQYF
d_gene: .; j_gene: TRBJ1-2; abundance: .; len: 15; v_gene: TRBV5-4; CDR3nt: TGTGCCAGCAGCTTGGAGACAGATAGCTTTCTGGGCTACACCTTC; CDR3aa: CASSLETDSFLGYTF
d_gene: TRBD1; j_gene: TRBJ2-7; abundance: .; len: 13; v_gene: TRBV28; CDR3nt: TGTGCCAGCATGACGGGACAGGGGGACGAGCAGTACTTC; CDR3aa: CASMTGQGDEQYF
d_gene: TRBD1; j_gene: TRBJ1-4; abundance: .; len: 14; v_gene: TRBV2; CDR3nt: TGTGCCAGCAGGAGACAGGGGGCGGTTGAAAAACTGTTTTTT; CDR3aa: CASRRQGAVEKLFF
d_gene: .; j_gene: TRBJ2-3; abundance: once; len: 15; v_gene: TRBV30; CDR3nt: TGTGCCTGGACCCTGTCGGTATTCTATACAGATACGCAGTATTTT; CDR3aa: CAWTLSVFYTDTQYF
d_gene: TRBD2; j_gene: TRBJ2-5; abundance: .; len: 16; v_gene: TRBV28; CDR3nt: TGTGCCAGCAGTTCTCCCATAGCGGGGGGGACAGAGACCCAGTACTTC; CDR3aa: CASSSPIAGGTETQYF
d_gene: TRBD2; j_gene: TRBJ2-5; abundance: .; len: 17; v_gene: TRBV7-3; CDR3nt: TGTGCCAGCAGCTTAAAGGGGGCGGGACTAGCAAAAGAGACCCAGTACTTC; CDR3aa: CASSLKGAGLAKETQYF
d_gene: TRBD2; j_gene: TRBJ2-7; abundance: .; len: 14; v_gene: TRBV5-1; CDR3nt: TGCGCCAGCAGCTTGGCCGGACTAGCGTACGAGCAGTACTTC; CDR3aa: CASSLAGLAYEQYF
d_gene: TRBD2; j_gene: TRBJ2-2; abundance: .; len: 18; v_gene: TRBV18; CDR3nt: TGTGCCAGCTCGCCCGGGACTAGCGCAACCCCGAACACCGGGGAGCTGTTTTTT; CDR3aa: CASSPGTSATPNTGELFF
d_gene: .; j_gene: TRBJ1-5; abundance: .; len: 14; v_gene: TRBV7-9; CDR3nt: TGTGCCAGCAGCTTATCGGGGATACATCAGCCCCAGCATTTT; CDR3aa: CASSLSGIHQPQHF
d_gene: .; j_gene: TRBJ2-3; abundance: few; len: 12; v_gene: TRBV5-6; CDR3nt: TGTGCCAGCAGTCATGGCACAGATACGCAGTATTTT; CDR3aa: CASSHGTDTQYF
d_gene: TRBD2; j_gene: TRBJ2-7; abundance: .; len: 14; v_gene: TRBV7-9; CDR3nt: TGTGCCAGCAGGTCCGGGACTAGCGGTTACGAGCAGTACTTC; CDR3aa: CASRSGTSGYEQYF
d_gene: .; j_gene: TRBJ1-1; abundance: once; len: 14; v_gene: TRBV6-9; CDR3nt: TGTGCCAGCAGTCAGGGCTGGGGGGGCACTGAAGCTTTCTTT; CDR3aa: CASSQGWGGTEAFF
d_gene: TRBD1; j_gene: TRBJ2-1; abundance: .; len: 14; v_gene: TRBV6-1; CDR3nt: TGTGCCAGCAACCAGGGACAGGGAAACAATGAGCAGTTCTTC; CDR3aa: CASNQGQGNNEQFF
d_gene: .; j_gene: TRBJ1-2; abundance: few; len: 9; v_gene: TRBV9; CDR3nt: TGTGCCGGATCATACGGCTACACCTTC; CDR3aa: CAGSYGYTF
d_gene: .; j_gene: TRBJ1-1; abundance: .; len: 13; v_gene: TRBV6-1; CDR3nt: TGTGCCAGCAGTGAAAAATGGGGGACTGAAGCTTTCTTT; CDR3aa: CASSEKWGTEAFF